Below are 30 T cell receptor beta chains sequenced from a single sample in a study of neurological immune-mediated disorders. The time point denotes: technical triplicate 1. TCRdb passed the 5' RACE reads through MiXCR, listing each CDR3 protein once. The table has about 38,000 distinct CDR3 sequences, around 10% seen once; the top ten hold about 4%. Specimen: PBMCs. The receptors were sampled from a man in his 60s with HTLV-1-associated myelopathy (HAM/TSP).

There are many counts of this clonotype. The chain is built from TRBV15 and TRBJ2-7, with 10 bases matching TRBD2. The CDR3 consists of 18 residues. Germline-derived CDR1 and CDR2 are LNHNV and YYDKDF (reference sequence). Trimming at V came to 0 bases and at J to 3 bases, leaving 11 bases not matched to a gene. The CDR3 region is CATSRDSIRTSGLYEQYF. The CDR3 bases are TGTGCCACCAGCAGAGATTCGATACGGACTAGCGGTCTCTACGAGCAGTACTTC.

Details on this clonotype: One base away lies a much larger clone, so this may be a sequencing read error. The rearrangement links TRBV7-3 to TRBJ1-2, with a weak D call TRBD1 (6 bases). CDR3 length equals 13 residues. Germline CDR1 and CDR2: SGHTA and FQGTGA. The CDR3 loop is CASSSSGGALQSF. The CDR3 region has the DNA TGTGCCAGCAGCTCCTCTGGGGGCGCGTTGCAGTCCTTC.

This clonotype was counted many times. This chain joins TRBV7-2 and TRBJ2-1; 7 bases line up with TRBD2. There are 15 residues in the CDR3. V trimming: 1 base; J trimming: 4 bases; junction bases outside the gene matches: 4. Germline values: CDR1 SGHTA, CDR2 FQGNSA. The chain's CDR3 is CASSLELAMYNEQFF. CDR3 DNA sequence: TGTGCCAGCAGCTTAGAACTAGCGATGTACAATGAGCAGTTCTTC.

There are many counts of this clonotype. The V and J genes are TRBV21-1 and TRBJ1-4; the D call in the table, TRBD1, was not verified against the DNA. TRBV21-1 is a listed pseudogene. This CDR3 spans 15 amino acids. CDR3 residues: CARRQGKTTNEKLFF. CDR3 DNA: TGTGCCAGGAGACAGGGGAAAACAACTAATGAAAAACTGTTTTTT.

This chain uses TRBV5-1 with TRBJ2-3; D is unclear. V lost 1 base, J lost 0 bases, and 12 bases lay in between. CDR1 SGHRS and CDR2 YFSETQ come from the germline V gene. The CDR3 has 16 residues. CDR3 nucleotides: TGCGCCAGCAGCTTGAACCCCGGTTATAGCACAGATACGCAGTATTTT. Translating gives CASSLNPGYSTDTQYF.

This clonotype was found many times. The V gene is TRBV5-1, the J gene TRBJ2-5; possible D gene TRBD1, 7 bases. The CDR3 has 16 amino acids. The germline V gene has CDR1 SGHRS and CDR2 YFSETQ. Trimming removed 4 bases at V and 3 bases at J, with 19 bases between. CDR3: CASSKNPGGTEETQYF. The DNA of the CDR3 is TGCGCCAGCAGCAAGAATCCAGGGGGGACGGAAGAGACCCAGTACTTC.

The chain employs TRBV3-1 and TRBJ1-3, with D hard to call. The V end lost 1 base, the J end lost 2 bases, and 9 bases lay between the germline ends. There are 15 residues in the CDR3. In germline, CDR1 is LGHDT, CDR2 YNNKEL (reference sequence). CDR3 amino acids: CASSQVGVPGNTIYF. The CDR3 nucleotides are TGTGCCAGCAGCCAAGTGGGAGTACCTGGAAACACCATATATTTT.

At least ten counts were recorded for this clonotype. This chain uses TRBV6-5 with TRBJ2-7; 8 bases are shared with TRBD1. Germline V gene lookup returns CDR1 MNHEY and CDR2 SVGAGI. Unmatched junction bases numbered 5, after V lost 5 bases and J lost 2 bases. The CDR3 has 14 amino acids. CDR3 in DNA: TGTGCCAGCAGTCTCCAGGGGGCGGCCTACGAGCAGTACTTC. It yields the protein CASSLQGAAYEQYF.

This clonotype was seen repeatedly, ten times or more. The chain joins TRBV4-2 to TRBJ2-2; TRBD1 agrees at 8 bases. V lost 4 bases and J lost 5; bases outside the gene matches: 6. The CDR3 covers 15 residues. CDR1 is LGHNA and CDR2 is YNFKEQ in the germline V gene. The CDR3 bases are TGTGCCAGCAGCCCTGAACAGGGGGTAACCGGGGAGCTGTTTTTT. This sequence encodes CASSPEQGVTGELFF.

V gene TRBV21-1 combines with J gene TRBJ2-2; the D call of TRBD1 is as the table states it, not checked on the DNA. TRBV21-1 is recorded as a pseudogene. This CDR3 spans 17 amino acids. In DNA, the CDR3 is TGTGCCAGCAGCAAAGCGCCCCACCCCCCAACAACCGGGGAGCTGTTTTTT. Its translation is CASSKAPHPPTTGELFF.

This clonotype was counted ten times or more. V and J are TRBV7-3 and TRBJ2-7; 8 nucleotides agree with TRBD1. The V and J ends lost 0 bases and 7 bases, in that order; junction bases with no gene match: 8. CDR1 and CDR2 (germline): SGHTA, FQGTGA. CDR3 length: 15 residues. Written as DNA, the CDR3 is TGTGCCAGCAGCTTAACTCCAGGACAGGGAAGGGAGCAGTACTTC. It specifies CASSLTPGQGREQYF.

This clonotype was counted ten times or more. This rearrangement joins TRBV29-1 to TRBJ1-1; D is unclear. From germline, CDR1 is SQVTM and CDR2 ANQGSEA. Trimming left V 5 bases short and J 2 bases short, with 6 bases between. The CDR3 runs 11 residues. This CDR3 reads CSVSGNTEAFF. CDR3 DNA: TGCAGCGTTTCGGGTAACACTGAAGCTTTCTTT. Drawing the rest from reference TRBV29-1 and TRBJ1-1, the complete variable domain is SAVISQKPSRDICQRGTSLTIQCQVDSQVTMMFWYRQQPGQSLTLIATANQGSEATYESGFVIDKFPISRPNLTFSTLTVSNMSPEDSSIYLCSVSGNTEAFFGQGTRLTVV.

The table lists this clonotype with many counts. This chain uses TRBV4-1 with TRBJ1-6; 8 nucleotides match TRBD1. This CDR3 contains 17 residues. Germline-derived CDR1 and CDR2 are MGHRA and YSYEKL. V gave up 0 bases and J gave up 10 bases; unmatched junction bases: 11. In nucleotides, the CDR3 is TGCGCCAGCAGCCAAGAGGTCCAGGGGGCTAGGGAATCACCCCTCCACTTT. Its translation: CASSQEVQGARESPLHF.

Many counts were recorded for this clonotype. The chain recombines TRBV5-1 with TRBJ2-1, with TRBD2 identical over 8 bases. The junction had 4 bases not matched to a gene; V was cut back by 2 bases and J by 3 bases. CDR3 size: 15 residues. The V gene's germline CDR1 is SGHRS and CDR2 YFSETQ. CDR3 in amino acids: CASSFGAGVYNEQFF. DNA of the CDR3: TGCGCCAGCAGCTTTGGAGCGGGAGTCTACAATGAGCAGTTCTTC. The full variable domain, rest sourced from reference TRBV5-1 and TRBJ2-1, is KAGVTQTPRYLIKTRGQQVTLSCSPISGHRSVSWYQQTPGQGLQFLFEYFSETQRNKGNFPGRFSGRQFSNSRSEMNVSTLELGDSALYLCASSFGAGVYNEQFFGPGTRLTVL.

In regard to this clonotype: One end of the junction varies from germline; a read error may be responsible. V is TRBV7-2 and J is TRBJ2-7, with D unresolved. The CDR3 covers 14 residues. Germline CDR1 is SGHTA and CDR2 is FQGNSA. DNA of the CDR3: TGTGCCAGCATCTTAGACGGATTCTCCTACGAGCAGTACTTC. It is translated as CASILDGFSYEQYF.

This clonotype was observed at least ten times. The V call is TRBV5-1, the J call TRBJ2-1, with TRBD2 matching over 14 bases. The CDR3 spans 16 residues. After removal of 4 bases from V and 12 bases from J, the junction contained 12 bases not matched to a gene. The germline CDR1 and CDR2 sequences are SGHRS and YFSETQ. The CDR3 coding sequence is TGCGCCAGCAGCCCCGGACTAGCGGGAGGCCAGAGAGTGCAGTTCTTC. Translation: CASSPGLAGGQRVQFF.

This clonotype appeared many times. This sequence joins TRBV4-1 and TRBJ1-5, with a weak D call TRBD1 (5 bases). Trimming removed 1 base at V and 2 bases at J, with 12 bases between. CDR3 size: 16 residues. Germline V CDR1 and CDR2: MGHRA, YSYEKL. CDR3 amino acids: CASSQAPRGRNQPQHF. The CDR3 bases are TGCGCCAGCAGCCAAGCACCAAGGGGACGCAATCAGCCCCAGCATTTT.

This clonotype has at least ten counts. The J gene is TRBJ2-1, the V gene TRBV4-2; tentatively, D is TRBD1 (5 bases). The CDR3 sequence is 14 residues long. V was clipped by 1 base and J by 8 bases, with 12 bases between them. From germline, CDR1 is LGHNA and CDR2 YNFKEQ. The CDR3 DNA reads as TGTGCCAGCAGCCAAGCCGCTGGGGCGGATGAGCAGTTCTTC. Translated, it gives CASSQAAGADEQFF.

In this sample, this clonotype turned up many times. The V gene is TRBV29-1, the J gene TRBJ2-4, with 7 positions matching TRBD1. J gave up 6 bases and V 2 bases, and 4 bases lay outside the gene matches. Germline-derived CDR1 and CDR2 are SQVTM and ANQGSEA. There are 13 residues in the CDR3. The CDR3 loop is CSVETTGANIQYF. The CDR3, as DNA: TGCAGCGTTGAAACTACAGGGGCAAACATTCAGTACTTC.

This clonotype was detected many times. This sequence joins TRBV27 and TRBJ2-7; D is perhaps TRBD2 (7 bases). Between the trimmed V and J ends, which lost 4 bases and 7 bases, there was a span of 23 bases. Germline lookup yields CDR1 MNHEY and CDR2 SMNVEV (reference sequence). The CDR3 runs to 16 residues. In DNA, the CDR3 is TGTGCCAGCAGTTCCTCTACAGGGACGGTGGGGGGGGAGCAGTACTTC. This translates into CASSSSTGTVGGEQYF.

Ten or more counts support this clonotype. The chain employs TRBV7-8 and TRBJ2-3; TRBD2 agrees at 11 bases. The CDR3 has 19 amino acids. The ends lost 3 bases at V and 4 bases at J; junction bases unmatched: 15. In germline, CDR1 is SGHVS, CDR2 FQNEAQ. DNA for the CDR3: TGTGCCAGCAGCTTGATTCGACTAGCGGGACCCTCGGGGGCAGATACGCAGTATTTT. This translates into CASSLIRLAGPSGADTQYF.

In its sample, this clonotype was seen many times. The chain is built from TRBV9 and TRBJ2-7; no clear D gene. Trimming left V 4 bases short and J 3 bases short, with 11 bases between. The germline gives CDR1 SGDLS, CDR2 YYNGEE. The CDR3 runs 13 residues. This CDR3 reads CASSSAWGYEQYF. For the CDR3, the DNA is TGTGCCAGCAGCTCAGCGTGGGGCTACGAGCAGTACTTC.

At least ten counts were recorded for this clonotype. V gene TRBV20-1 combines with J gene TRBJ2-1, with a tentative D call TRBD2 (6 bases). Germline V gene lookup returns CDR1 DFQATT and CDR2 SNEGSKA (reference sequence). With 1 base removed from V and 4 bases from J, the gap between germline ends came to 14 bases. The CDR3 loop spans 15 amino acids. CDR3 sequence: CSARGGAGRYNEQFF. The CDR3 DNA sequence: TGCAGTGCTAGAGGCGGGGCGGGCAGATACAATGAGCAGTTCTTC.

The V gene is TRBV4-2, the J gene TRBJ2-1, with D perhaps given as TRBD1 or TRBD2 (6 bases each). This CDR3 spans 15 amino acids. CDR1 and CDR2 from the germline V gene are LGHNA and YNFKEQ. The CDR3 spells CVNSQGSWGANEQFF. The CDR3 DNA reads TGTGTCAACAGCCAAGGTTCGTGGGGGGCCAATGAGCAGTTCTTC.

This clonotype is medium-sized (0.01 to 0.1%) within its sample. The V call is TRBV5-1, the J call TRBJ1-4; TRBD1 matches at 8 bases. This CDR3 spans 14 amino acids. Germline values: CDR1 SGHRS, CDR2 YFSETQ. After removal of 2 bases from V and 7 bases from J, the junction contained 4 bases not matched to a gene. The CDR3 bases are TGCGCCAGCAGCTTTCAGGGGGCGAGTGAAAAACTGTTTTTT. It specifies CASSFQGASEKLFF. Using reference TRBV5-1 and TRBJ1-4 for the parts outside the CDR3, the full variable domain is KAGVTQTPRYLIKTRGQQVTLSCSPISGHRSVSWYQQTPGQGLQFLFEYFSETQRNKGNFPGRFSGRQFSNSRSEMNVSTLELGDSALYLCASSFQGASEKLFFGSGTQLSVL.

This clonotype appeared many times. The chain has TRBV24-1 and TRBJ2-5; 14 nucleotides agree with TRBD2. With 4 bases clipped from V and 4 bases from J, the junction kept 4 bases outside the gene matches. The CDR3 consists of 16 residues. Germline V gene data show CDR1 as KGHDR and CDR2 as SFDVKD. The CDR3 nucleotides are TGTGCCACCAGTGACGGGACTAGCGGGAGATCAGAGACCCAGTACTTC. Translated, it gives CATSDGTSGRSETQYF.

In its sample, this clonotype was seen many times. The rearrangement joins TRBV20-1 to TRBJ2-7, with 7 positions matching TRBD2. Per germline, CDR1 DFQATT and CDR2 SNEGSKA (reference sequence). The CDR3 length is 14 residues. Germline trimming cut 1 base from V and 3 bases from J; bases unmatched to any gene: 6. CDR3 in amino acids: CSARGALANYEQYF. The CDR3 DNA follows: TGCAGTGCTAGAGGGGCACTAGCGAACTACGAGCAGTACTTC.

This clonotype came up many times. The V call is TRBV25-1, the J call TRBJ2-1, with 8 bases that match TRBD2. The V segment lost 5 bases and the J segment 5 bases; nucleotides outside the gene matches: 11. Germline CDR1 MGHDK, CDR2 SYGVNS. The CDR3 extends over 16 amino acids. The CDR3 DNA reads as TGTGCCAGCAGTTCAGGTCTAACGGGAGGGCACAATGAGCAGTTCTTC. It codes for CASSSGLTGGHNEQFF.

Ten or more counts support this clonotype. The V call is TRBV11-3, the J call TRBJ2-1, with TRBD1 matching over 9 bases. This CDR3 has 15 residues. V gave up 1 base and J gave up 5 bases; unmatched junction bases: 3. Germline-derived CDR1 and CDR2 are SGHNT and YENEEA. The CDR3: CASSLGQGGNNEQFF. In nucleotides, the CDR3 is TGTGCCAGCAGCTTAGGACAGGGGGGGAACAATGAGCAGTTCTTC.

This clonotype was observed many times. The V and J genes are TRBV5-1 and TRBJ1-1; weak D call: TRBD1 (5 bases). V dropped 6 bases and J dropped 3 bases, with 15 bases sitting between them. The CDR3 is made up of 14 amino acids. CDR1 SGHRS and CDR2 YFSETQ come from the germline V gene. The CDR3 sequence is CASTTPGLDTEAFF. The CDR3 DNA is TGCGCCAGCACTACCCCGGGGCTTGACACTGAAGCTTTCTTT.